This TCR beta chain was sequenced during a study of cytomegalovirus exposure and HLA in healthy donors (dated by TCRdb to about 2017). In the study overall: An earlier analysis of more than 550 of the donors reported approximately 280 Gb of sequence data and 117 million unique TCR beta sequences obtained from about 179 million T cells. Genome-wide SNP genotypes for about 60% of the 666 donors were used in a later genetic analysis, which treated that subset as a discovery cohort. High-throughput TCR immunosequencing, statistical association of individual TCRs with disease status, and machine learning were combined to predict cytomegalovirus infection status. The study aimed to test whether signatures of past pathogen exposure could be identified by cataloging public T cell receptors. In an earlier analysis of about 590 of the donors, high-throughput TCR beta sequencing was used to judge whether each TCR beta V gene segment behaved as functional or pseudogenic. Rather than drawing on any new phenotypic data, the later analysis identified candidate immune exposures from TCR beta sequences and the way those sequences occurred across donors. The number of donors typed differed by locus, with about 629-630 for A, B, C, DRB1 and DQB1, over 500 for DQA1, some 570 for DPA1, and 400 to 490 for DPB1. Along with the roughly 700-subject first cohort, a separate validation cohort of roughly 110 different subjects was used. In a later analysis, previously published TCR beta repertoires from about 640 donors were re-analyzed and high-resolution HLA genotyping was added so that TCR occurrence patterns could be studied. Because of strong linkage in the cohort, four to six DR-DQ haplotypes were treated as single units for association and clustering. Every repertoire in the discovery cohort had been generated on one and the same sequencing platform. HLA typing covered class I and class II loci at four-digit resolution. Of the approximately 400 genotyped donors, around 81% fell in the genetic ancestry cluster associated with self-reported Caucasian donors. On average, roughly 250,000 unique TCR beta nucleotide sequences were sequenced per donor among 300 to 500 genotyped donors of the cohort, with roughly 18% of those sequences being non-productive. Approximately 310 gigabases of sequencing data and approximately 92 million unique TCR sequences made up an early release that covered some 640 HLA-typed donors. Using immunosequencing, the study profiled T cell repertoires from roughly 650 subjects and related those repertoires to cytomegalovirus serostatus. Donor age, sex, ethnicity and CMV serostatus were collected together with the repertoire data. What the work shows at the level of the full study, not this receptor alone: In a later analysis, the rate of TCR association differed among HLA loci, with DRB1 alleles having the most associated TCRs and HLA-C alleles having the fewest. A further reported finding was that TCR beta sequences accurately predicted the HLA-A and HLA-B alleles for most subjects in the first cohort. Roughly uniform sequencing depth across donors was assumed in presence/absence analyses, although this assumption may not hold. Broadly in line with IMGT annotations, most TCR beta V segments showed up in productive rearrangements about 90% or about 30% of the time in an earlier analysis of approximately 640 of the donors. In a later genetic analysis, a missense DCLRE1C variant was associated with V-gene and J-gene trimming of TCR beta chains, and the association was replicated in an independent cohort. Linkage disequilibrium might explain the correlated functional status among segregating V segments, but an unknown experimental factor could not be excluded. For the cohort, immune exposure information was limited to CMV serostatus. The study gave a list of 150 to 200 TCR beta chains associated with cytomegalovirus. Across donors, most TCR sequences were observed very rarely, whereas some public TCRs were present in many individuals. The authors suggested that the approach could potentially be extended to other disease states and immunological phenotypes. Over 15 rarely observed V segments, including chromosome 9 orphons, were excluded from the earlier analysis of approximately 500 of the donors because counts were too low. A cluster of highly shared sequence variants was judged likely to represent a technical artifact of the sequencing pipeline. The classifier was reported to diagnose cytomegalovirus status with high specificity and sensitivity in both the original cohort and the validation cohort. A later analysis reported that several top co-occurrence clusters appeared linked to parvovirus B19, influenza, CMV and Epstein-Barr virus. Compared with equally common non-associated chains, HLA-associated TCR beta chains in a later analysis were more clonally expanded and had lower generation probabilities. Most CMV-associated TCR beta chains appeared to be HLA-restricted in a later analysis, and the HLA associations seemed to be driven largely by CMV exposure. Compared with the approximately 600-donor mean, donors in an Asian-associated ancestry cluster had fewer N-insertions in productive TCRs, according to a later genetic analysis. Three of the identified cytomegalovirus-associated TCR beta chains were confirmed in vitro to be specific for cytomegalovirus antigens. In a later analysis, 16,951 TCR beta sequences were associated with specific HLA alleles at a false discovery rate of 0.05. Because HLA typing was unavailable for some donors at each locus, only the typed subset was used in association tests. Some IMGT-functional V segments, including TRBV6-2 and TRBV6-3, could not be distinguished by the 87-base-pair reads and were therefore excluded. In this cohort, only TCR beta chains were sequenced, and detectable features were limited by the absence of alpha or paired-chain data. Assigning TCR associations to individual alleles was difficult when HLA alleles, especially DR and DQ, strongly co-occurred.

Receptor libraries were prepared by the immunoSEQ multiplex PCR assay. For the multiplex PCR, a mixture combining 60 forward primers for TCR Vbeta segments and 13 reverse primers for TCR Jbeta segments was used. A multiplex PCR assay on genomic DNA amplified the CDR3 region of rearranged TCR beta genes. The amplified TCR beta libraries were sequenced on the Illumina HiSeq System as 87-base-pair reads. Per the authors' processing: In a later analysis, roughly 80 million unique TCR beta chains were counted across the approximately 670 repertoires, and roughly 10 million of these chains were shared by at least two donors. Raw reads were error-corrected and collapsed into unique sequences with a nearest-neighbor algorithm that merged closely related sequences to remove PCR and sequencing errors. To assign V, D and J gene segments, CDR3 sequences were aligned to IMGT reference sequences. For a sequence to be retained, a match of at least six nucleotides to both a V gene segment and a J gene segment was required. A rearrangement counted as productive if the CDR3 had no stop codons and remained in frame with V and J, and every other rearrangement counted as non-productive. CDR3 was defined according to IMGT convention as the region running from the second conserved V-encoded cysteine to the conserved J-encoded phenylalanine. In an earlier analysis of roughly 580 of the donors, sequences lacking an unambiguous match to a single V gene segment were excluded. An earlier analysis of a few hundred of the donors classified V segments as functional when productive rearrangements were above 56.7% and as segregating when the standard deviation between donors was above 5%. A statistical classification framework was built to diagnose cytomegalovirus status from the catalog of TCR beta chain sequences. In a later analysis, TCR nucleotide sequences were compared against IMGT/GENE-DB human TR gene sequences so that V and J genes could be assigned. In a later analysis, CDR3 sequences and most-parsimonious VDJ recombination scenarios were assigned using the TCRdist pipeline. A later analysis defined each TCR beta chain by its CDR3 amino acid sequence plus V-gene family, and excluded reads lacking a unique V-gene family. In a later analysis, approximately 590 highly shared, low-generation-probability nucleotide sequences were removed to address suspected cross-contamination and a sequencing artifact. In a later analysis, a clonal expansion index was calculated for each public chain from normalized within-repertoire ranks of inferred template counts. Generation probabilities in a later analysis came from a VDJ recombination model fitted to out-of-frame rearrangements, and those results were checked against IGoR. In a later analysis, TCR-TCR, TCR-HLA and TCR-CMV co-occurrence was scored with hypergeometric tests, and a repertoire-size bias correction was applied to TCR pairs. In a later analysis, false discovery rates were estimated by permuting HLA or CMV assignments 20 times. A later analysis grouped co-occurring TCRs with DBSCAN, adding TCRdist sequence similarity when clustering within HLA-allele-positive subsets. For co-occurrence clustering, repertoires with fewer than 30,000 or more than 120,000 public chains were excluded, along with several repertoires with anomalous nucleotide sharing. TCRdb provides this immuneACCESS table in a form limited to in-frame rearrangements. Some clones are lacking; in checked studies, under half of them reflect an unresolved V gene, and why the rest are absent is not known. Clone size and the V and J calls come from that table; the DNA yielded D and trimming. This sample is represented by approximately 32,000 clones; 85% to 95% of them were singletons. The ten largest clones add up to approximately 2.5% of the sample.

CDR3 length: 14 amino acids, cysteine to phenylalanine. CDR3 DNA only is kept here, 42 bases in frame from base 1. The germline V gene sets CDR1 to LGHNT and CDR2 to FRNRAP. V gives up 0 bases and J gives up 4 bases, and the segment between their germline ends measures 7 bases. The cohort comprised fewer than 700 healthy bone marrow donors. Cohort members were all nominally healthy when sampled, although unrecorded immune exposures were likely present. The donor was CMV seronegative and was included in the group of several hundred seronegative cohort members. A peripheral blood sample was provided by each donor, and peripheral blood mononuclear cells were used for TCR beta sequencing. The Qiagen DNeasy Blood Extraction Kit was used to extract genomic DNA from the blood cell samples. On this clone: Its antigen remains unidentified. The record has no base qualities; no much larger clone is one base away.

This TCR derives from a young woman in good health and CMV-seronegative. The chain was built from TRBV12-5 and TRBJ1-5, with TRBD1 tentatively as D gene (5 bases match). What was sequenced was PBMCs. CDR3 protein: CASGLVGGNQPQHF. The DNA is TGTGCTAGTGGTTTGGTCGGGGGTAATCAGCCCCAGCATTTT.